The following is a TCR beta chain sequence with its context. What it binds is not known. This specimen belongs to a study of T cells in Graves' hyperthyroidism and ophthalmopathy. Overall study: Specimen type is peripheral blood, collected at initial diagnosis prior to any treatment.

Study-wide findings and caveats: Most clonotypes that expanded in the thyroid above 0.001 also showed up in blood.

V shed 6 bases and J 0 bases; nucleotides not matched to a gene: 2. CDR1 is SNHLY and CDR2 is FYNNEI in the germline V gene. CDR3 length: 17 amino acids. Using RNA transcripts as the source, TCR beta CDR3 regions were amplified. HTBI primers were employed in a first-round RT-PCR of the TCR CDR3. TCRdb reanalysed the multiplex PCR reads using MiXCR and keeps one entry per CDR3 protein. This repertoire shows 600,000 to 750,000 distinct CDR3 sequences, roughly a sixth found once; its top ten account for around 15%. The sequenced sample consisted of blood. The chain carries TRBV2 and TRBJ2-6; 13 bases match TRBD2. The sequence was obtained from a man aged 50 to 60 with Graves' hyperthyroidism. CDR3 coding DNA: TGTGCCAGCAGGGGACTAGCGGGAATCTCTGGGGCCAACGTCCTGACTTTC. It is translated as CASRGLAGISGANVLTF.